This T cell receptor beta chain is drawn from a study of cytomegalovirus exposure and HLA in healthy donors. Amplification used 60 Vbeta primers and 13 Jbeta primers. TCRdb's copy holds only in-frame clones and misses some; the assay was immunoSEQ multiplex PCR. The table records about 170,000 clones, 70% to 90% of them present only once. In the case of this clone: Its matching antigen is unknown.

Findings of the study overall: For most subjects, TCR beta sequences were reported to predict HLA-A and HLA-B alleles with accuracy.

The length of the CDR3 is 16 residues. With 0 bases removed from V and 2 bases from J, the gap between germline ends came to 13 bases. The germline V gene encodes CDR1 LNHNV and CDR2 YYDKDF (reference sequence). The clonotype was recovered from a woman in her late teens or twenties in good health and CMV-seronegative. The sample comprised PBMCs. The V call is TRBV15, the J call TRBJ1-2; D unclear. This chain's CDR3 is CATSREGSDLNYGYTF. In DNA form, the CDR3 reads TGTGCCACCAGCAGAGAAGGTTCGGACTTAAACTATGGCTACACCTTC.